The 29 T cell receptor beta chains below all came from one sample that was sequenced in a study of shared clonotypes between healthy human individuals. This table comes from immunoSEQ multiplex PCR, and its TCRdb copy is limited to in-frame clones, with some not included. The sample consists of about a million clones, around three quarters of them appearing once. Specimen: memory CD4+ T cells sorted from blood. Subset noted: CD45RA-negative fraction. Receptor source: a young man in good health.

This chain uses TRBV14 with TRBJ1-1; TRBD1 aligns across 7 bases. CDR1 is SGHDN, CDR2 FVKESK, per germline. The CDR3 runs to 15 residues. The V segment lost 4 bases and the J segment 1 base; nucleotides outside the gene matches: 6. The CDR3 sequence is CASSPYGTANTEAFF. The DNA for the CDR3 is TGTGCCAGCAGCCCTTACGGGACAGCGAACACTGAAGCTTTCTTT. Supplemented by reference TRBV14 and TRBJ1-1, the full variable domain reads EAGVTQFPSHSVIEKGQTVTLRCDPISGHDNLYWYRRVMGKEIKFLLHFVKESKQDESGMPNNRFLAERTGGTYSTLKVQPAELEDSGVYFCASSPYGTANTEAFFGQGTRLTVV.

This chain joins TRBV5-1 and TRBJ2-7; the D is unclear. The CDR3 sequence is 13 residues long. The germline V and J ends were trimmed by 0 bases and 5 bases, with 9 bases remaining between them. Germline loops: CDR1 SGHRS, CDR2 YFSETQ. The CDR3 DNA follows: TGCGCCAGCAGCTTGGACTATGCCAACGAGCAGTACTTC. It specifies CASSLDYANEQYF.

Here the CDR3 reads CASSVTGGPQHF. DNA of the CDR3: TGTGCCAGCAGTGTGACAGGGGGGCCCCAGCATTTT. The rearrangement links TRBV25-1 to TRBJ1-5, with 9 positions matching TRBD1. The CDR3 extends over 12 amino acids. Germline CDR1 is MGHDK and CDR2 is SYGVNS. The V and J ends lost 4 bases and 9 bases, in that order; junction bases with no gene match: 1.

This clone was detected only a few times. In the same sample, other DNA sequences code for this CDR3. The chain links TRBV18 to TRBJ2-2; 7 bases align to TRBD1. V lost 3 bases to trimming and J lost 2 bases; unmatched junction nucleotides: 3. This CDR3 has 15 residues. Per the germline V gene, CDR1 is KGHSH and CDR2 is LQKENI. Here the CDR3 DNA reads TGTGCCAGCTCACCCGGACAGGCTAACACCGGGGAGCTGTTTTTT. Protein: CASSPGQANTGELFF. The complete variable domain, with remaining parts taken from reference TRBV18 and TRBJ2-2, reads NAGVMQNPRHLVRRRGQEARLRCSPMKGHSHVYWYRQLPEEGLKFMVYLQKENIIDESGMPKERFSAEFPKEGPSILRIQQVVRGDSAAYFCASSPGQANTGELFFGEGSRLTVL.

The CDR3 loop reads CASSNRGRGYEQYF. The CDR3 region has the DNA TGTGCCAGCAGTAACAGGGGGCGAGGCTACGAGCAGTACTTC. The chain uses TRBV6-5 and TRBJ2-7; 9 nucleotides match TRBD1. The germline V gene has CDR1 MNHEY and CDR2 SVGAGI. There are 14 residues in the CDR3. V lost 5 bases to trimming and J lost 3 bases; unmatched junction nucleotides: 5.

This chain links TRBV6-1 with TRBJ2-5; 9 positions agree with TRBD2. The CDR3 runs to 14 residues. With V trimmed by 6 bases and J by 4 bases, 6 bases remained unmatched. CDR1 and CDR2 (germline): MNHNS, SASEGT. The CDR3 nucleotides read TGTGCCAGCAGCGCGGGGGGGCAGCGAGAGACCCAGTACTTC. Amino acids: CASSAGGQRETQYF.

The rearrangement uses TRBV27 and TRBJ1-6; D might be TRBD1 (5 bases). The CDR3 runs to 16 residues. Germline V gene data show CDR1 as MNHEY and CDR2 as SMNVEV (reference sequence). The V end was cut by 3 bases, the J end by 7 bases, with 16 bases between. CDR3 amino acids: CASSFFRKGLNSPLHF. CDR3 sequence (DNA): TGTGCCAGCAGTTTTTTCCGAAAGGGGCTAAATTCACCCCTCCACTTT.

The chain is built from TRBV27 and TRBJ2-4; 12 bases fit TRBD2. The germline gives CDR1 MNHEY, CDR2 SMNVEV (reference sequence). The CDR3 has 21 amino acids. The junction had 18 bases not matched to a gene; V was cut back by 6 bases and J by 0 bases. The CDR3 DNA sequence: TGTGCCAGCAGACGGAACGTCGCTAGCGGGGGGGTTTCGCTAGCCAAAAACATTCAGTACTTC. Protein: CASRRNVASGGVSLAKNIQYF.

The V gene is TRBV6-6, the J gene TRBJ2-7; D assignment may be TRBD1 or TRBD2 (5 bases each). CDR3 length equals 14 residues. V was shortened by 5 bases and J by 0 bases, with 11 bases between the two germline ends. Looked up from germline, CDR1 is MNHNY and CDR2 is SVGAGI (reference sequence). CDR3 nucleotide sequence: TGTGCCAGCAGTAAGGCCGGGGCCTCCTACGAGCAGTACTTC. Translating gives CASSKAGASYEQYF.

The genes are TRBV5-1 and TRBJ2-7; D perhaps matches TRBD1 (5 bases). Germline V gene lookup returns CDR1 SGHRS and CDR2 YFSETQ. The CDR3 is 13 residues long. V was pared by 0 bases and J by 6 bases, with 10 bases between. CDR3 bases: TGCGCCAGCAGCTTGGAAGGGGCCGCCGAGCAGTACTTC. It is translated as CASSLEGAAEQYF.

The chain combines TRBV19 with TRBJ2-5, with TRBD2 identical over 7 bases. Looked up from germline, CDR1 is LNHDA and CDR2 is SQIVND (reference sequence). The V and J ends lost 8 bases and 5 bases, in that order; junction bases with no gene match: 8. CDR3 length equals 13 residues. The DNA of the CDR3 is TGTGCCAGTTCCTATAGCGGGCGGGAGACCCAGTACTTC. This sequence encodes CASSYSGRETQYF. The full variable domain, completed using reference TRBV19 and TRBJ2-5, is DGGITQSPKYLFRKEGQNVTLSCEQNLNHDAMYWYRQDPGQGLRLIYYSQIVNDFQKGDIAEGYSVSREKKESFPLTVTSAQKNPTAFYLCASSYSGRETQYFGPGTRLLVL.

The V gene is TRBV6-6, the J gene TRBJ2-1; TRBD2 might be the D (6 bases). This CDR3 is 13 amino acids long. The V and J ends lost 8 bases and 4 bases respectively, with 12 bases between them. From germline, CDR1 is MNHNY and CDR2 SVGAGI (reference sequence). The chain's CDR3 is CASGRGPYNEQFF. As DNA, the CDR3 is TGTGCCAGCGGGCGGGGCCCATACAATGAGCAGTTCTTC.

CDR3 nucleotides: TGTGCCAGCAGCGTAGTCGGGGGAGGAGGCCAAGAGACCCAGTACTTC. It yields the protein CASSVVGGGGQETQYF. This rearrangement joins TRBV9 to TRBJ2-5; tentatively, D is TRBD2 (6 bases). Germline CDR1 reads SGDLS; CDR2 reads YYNGEE. Between the trimmed V and J ends, which lost 0 bases and 1 base, there was a span of 13 bases. CDR3 length: 16 residues.

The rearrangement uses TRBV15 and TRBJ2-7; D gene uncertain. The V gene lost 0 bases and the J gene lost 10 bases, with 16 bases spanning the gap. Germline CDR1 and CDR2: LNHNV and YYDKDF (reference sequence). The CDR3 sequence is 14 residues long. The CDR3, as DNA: TGTGCCACCAGCAGAGATCAGGACCGCCTCGATCAGTACTTC. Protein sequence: CATSRDQDRLDQYF.

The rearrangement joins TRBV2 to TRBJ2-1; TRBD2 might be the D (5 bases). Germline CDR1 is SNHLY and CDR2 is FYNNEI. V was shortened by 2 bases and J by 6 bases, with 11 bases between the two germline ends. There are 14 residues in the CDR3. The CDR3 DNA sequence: TGTGCCAGCAGTGAAAGGACTCTCGGCAATGAGCAGTTCTTC. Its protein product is CASSERTLGNEQFF.

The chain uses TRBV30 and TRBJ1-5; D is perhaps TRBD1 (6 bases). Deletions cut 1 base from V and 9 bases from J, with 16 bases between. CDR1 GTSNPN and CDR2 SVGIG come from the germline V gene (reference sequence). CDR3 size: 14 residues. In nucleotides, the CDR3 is TGTGCCTGGAGTGCCAACAGGGACCAGGGGCCCCAGCATTTT. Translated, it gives CAWSANRDQGPQHF.

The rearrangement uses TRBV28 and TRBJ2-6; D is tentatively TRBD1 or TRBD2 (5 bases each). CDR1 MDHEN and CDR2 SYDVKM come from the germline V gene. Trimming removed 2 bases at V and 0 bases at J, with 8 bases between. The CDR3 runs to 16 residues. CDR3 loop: CASSLVRGSGANVLTF. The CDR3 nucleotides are TGTGCCAGCAGTTTAGTGAGGGGCTCTGGGGCCAACGTCCTGACTTTC.

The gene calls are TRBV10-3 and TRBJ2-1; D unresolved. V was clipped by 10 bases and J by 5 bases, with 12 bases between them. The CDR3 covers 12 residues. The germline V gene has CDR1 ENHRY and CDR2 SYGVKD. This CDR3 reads CATTDRDNEQFF. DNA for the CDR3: TGTGCCACCACGGACCGAGACAATGAGCAGTTCTTC.

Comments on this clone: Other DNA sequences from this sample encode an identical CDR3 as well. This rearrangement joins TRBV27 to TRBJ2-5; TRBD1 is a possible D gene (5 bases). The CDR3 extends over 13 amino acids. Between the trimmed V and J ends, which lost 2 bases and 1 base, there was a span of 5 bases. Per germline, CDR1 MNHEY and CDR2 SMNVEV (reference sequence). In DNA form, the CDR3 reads TGTGCCAGCAGTTTAAGGGGCCAAGAGACCCAGTACTTC. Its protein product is CASSLRGQETQYF.

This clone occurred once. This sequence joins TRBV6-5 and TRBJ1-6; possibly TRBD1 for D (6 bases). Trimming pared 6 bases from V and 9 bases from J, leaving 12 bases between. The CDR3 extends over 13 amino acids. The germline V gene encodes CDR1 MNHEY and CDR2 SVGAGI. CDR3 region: CASSRGLISPLHF. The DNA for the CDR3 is TGTGCCAGCAGCCGGGGGCTGATTTCACCCCTCCACTTT.

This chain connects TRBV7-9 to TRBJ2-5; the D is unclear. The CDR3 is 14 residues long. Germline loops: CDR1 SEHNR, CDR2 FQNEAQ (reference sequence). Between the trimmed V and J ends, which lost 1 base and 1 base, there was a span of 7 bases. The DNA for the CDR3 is TGTGCCAGCAGCTTAGGAATAGCCCAAGAGACCCAGTACTTC. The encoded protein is CASSLGIAQETQYF.

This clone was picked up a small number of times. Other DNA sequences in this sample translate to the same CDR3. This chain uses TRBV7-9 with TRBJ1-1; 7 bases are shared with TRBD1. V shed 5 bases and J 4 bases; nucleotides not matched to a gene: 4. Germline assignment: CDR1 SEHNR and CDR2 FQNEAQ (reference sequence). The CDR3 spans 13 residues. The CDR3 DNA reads TGTGCCAGCAGCCTGACAGGGCCCACTGAAGCTTTCTTT. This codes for CASSLTGPTEAFF.

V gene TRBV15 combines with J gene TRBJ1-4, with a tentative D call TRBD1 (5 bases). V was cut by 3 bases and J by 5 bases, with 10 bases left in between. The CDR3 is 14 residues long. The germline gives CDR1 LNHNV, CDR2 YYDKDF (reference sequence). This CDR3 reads CATSRGRINEKLFF. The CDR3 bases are TGTGCCACCAGCAGGGGACGGATAAATGAAAAACTGTTTTTT. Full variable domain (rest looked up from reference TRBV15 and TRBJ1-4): DAMVIQNPRYQVTQFGKPVTLSCSQTLNHNVMYWYQQKSSQAPKLLFHYYDKDFNNEADTPDNFQSRRPNTSFCFLDIRSPGLGDTAMYLCATSRGRINEKLFFGSGTQLSVL.

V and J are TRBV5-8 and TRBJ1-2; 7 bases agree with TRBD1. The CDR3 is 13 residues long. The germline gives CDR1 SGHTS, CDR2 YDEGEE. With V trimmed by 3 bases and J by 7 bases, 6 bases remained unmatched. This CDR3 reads CASSWTGRFGYTF. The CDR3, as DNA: TGTGCCAGCAGCTGGACAGGACGATTTGGCTACACCTTC.

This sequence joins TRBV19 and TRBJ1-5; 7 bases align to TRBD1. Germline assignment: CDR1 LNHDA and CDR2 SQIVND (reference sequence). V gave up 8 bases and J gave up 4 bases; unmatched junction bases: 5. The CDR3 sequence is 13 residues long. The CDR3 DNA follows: TGTGCCAGTCAGGGGGTGTGGAATCAGCCCCAGCATTTT. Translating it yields CASQGVWNQPQHF.

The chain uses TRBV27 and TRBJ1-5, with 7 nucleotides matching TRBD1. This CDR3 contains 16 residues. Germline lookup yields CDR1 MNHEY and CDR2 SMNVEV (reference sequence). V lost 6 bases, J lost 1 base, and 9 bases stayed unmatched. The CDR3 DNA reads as TGTGCCAGCAGACTGAAAACAGGGGTCAGCAATCAGCCCCAGCATTTT. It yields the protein CASRLKTGVSNQPQHF.

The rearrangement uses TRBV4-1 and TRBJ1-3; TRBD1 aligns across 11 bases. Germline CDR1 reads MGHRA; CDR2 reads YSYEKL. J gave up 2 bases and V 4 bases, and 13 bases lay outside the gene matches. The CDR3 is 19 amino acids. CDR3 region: CASSLKLNLGQGAGNTIYF. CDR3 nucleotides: TGCGCCAGCAGCCTCAAGTTAAATTTGGGACAGGGGGCTGGAAACACCATATATTTT.

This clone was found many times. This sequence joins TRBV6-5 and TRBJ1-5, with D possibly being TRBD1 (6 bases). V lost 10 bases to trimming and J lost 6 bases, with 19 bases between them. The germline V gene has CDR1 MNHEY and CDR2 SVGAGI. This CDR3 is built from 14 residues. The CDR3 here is CATNPYRDPQPQHF. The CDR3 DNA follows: TGTGCCACCAACCCTTACAGGGATCCTCAGCCCCAGCATTTT.

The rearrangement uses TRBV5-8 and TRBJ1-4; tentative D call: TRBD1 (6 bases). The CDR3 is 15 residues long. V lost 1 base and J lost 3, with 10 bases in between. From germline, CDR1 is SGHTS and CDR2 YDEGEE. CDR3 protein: CASSLQGLANEKLFF. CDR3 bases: TGTGCCAGCAGCTTGCAGGGGTTAGCTAATGAAAAACTGTTTTTT.